Sequencing of this T cell receptor beta chain was carried out in a study of T-cell memory formation after mild COVID-19. General study findings and limits: Shrinking CD4+ clones resided mostly in CM and EM, and CD8+ ones in EMRA. Later expanders leaned toward CD4+, whereas clones contracting from day 15 to 85 were balanced CD4/CD8.

Worth noting for this clonotype: Antigen: not known.

TCRdb re-derived calls from the 5' RACE reads in MiXCR, one entry per CDR3 protein. This sample has roughly 250,000 distinct CDR3 sequences, with roughly a sixth found just once. Germline assignment: CDR1 SGHRS and CDR2 YFSETQ. V lost 0 bases to trimming and J lost 4 bases, with 10 bases between them. CDR3 length: 15 residues. The chain uses TRBV5-1 and TRBJ2-2; perhaps D is TRBD1 or TRBD2 (5 bases each). This receptor was taken from a man younger than 35 who had mild COVID-19 (a few samples of this study predate the infection). Cell type and time point are not known. The sample taken for sequencing was PBMCs or a T cell subset sorted from them (not recorded which). CDR3 DNA sequence: TGCGCCAGCAGCTTGGCAGGGACCCTCACCGGGGAGCTGTTTTTT. Its protein is CASSLAGTLTGELFF.